A selection of T cell receptor beta chains follows, all from one sample in a study of vaccination effects on CD4 cells after COVID-19. Their cognate antigens are unknown. Repertoires were generated with immunoSEQ multiplex PCR, while TCRdb's copy carries only in-frame clones and drops some. The sample holds under 55,000 clones, approximately 70% seen once. The starting material was CD4+ T cells from PBMCs cultured without peptide, obtained after COVID-19 vaccination. These receptors were taken from a human donor who received a COVID-19 vaccine. The CDR3 runs from the conserved cysteine through the conserved F or W. A D gene is named only where the DNA matches it firmly. The size field is filled for only some rows; it gives once, few, many or a size class.

abundance: few; v_gene: TRBV7-6; d_gene: TRBD2; j_gene: TRBJ2-1; CDR3aa: CASSAFVGTSGRLEFF; CDR3nt: TGTGCCAGCAGCGCCTTCGTTGGGACTAGCGGGAGATTAGAGTTCTTC
abundance: NA; v_gene: TRBV5-1; d_gene: NA; j_gene: TRBJ2-1; CDR3aa: CASSLLQSYNEQFF; CDR3nt: TGCGCCAGCAGCTTGTTGCAATCCTACAATGAGCAGTTCTTC
abundance: NA; v_gene: TRBV19; d_gene: TRBD1; j_gene: TRBJ2-1; CDR3aa: CASSPGTGSFNEQFF; CDR3nt: TGTGCCAGTAGCCCCGGGACAGGGTCTTTTAATGAGCAGTTCTTC
abundance: NA; v_gene: TRBV5-4; d_gene: TRBD2; j_gene: TRBJ2-6; CDR3aa: CASSSRTSGRSGANVLTF; CDR3nt: TGTGCCAGCAGCTCCCGGACTAGCGGGAGGTCTGGGGCCAACGTCCTGACTTTC
abundance: NA; v_gene: TRBV5-1; d_gene: TRBD2; j_gene: TRBJ2-1; CDR3aa: CASSFSLAEGQNEQFF; CDR3nt: TGCGCCAGCAGCTTCAGTCTAGCGGAGGGTCAAAATGAGCAGTTCTTC
abundance: NA; v_gene: TRBV5-5; d_gene: NA; j_gene: TRBJ2-7; CDR3aa: CASSFRELVSYEQYF; CDR3nt: TGTGCCAGCAGCTTCCGGGAACTCGTCTCCTACGAGCAGTACTTC
abundance: once; v_gene: TRBV2; d_gene: NA; j_gene: TRBJ2-3; CDR3aa: CASSGGLARTDTQYF; CDR3nt: TGTGCCAGCAGTGGAGGCCTAGCCAGGACAGATACGCAGTATTTT
abundance: NA; v_gene: TRBV11-2; d_gene: NA; j_gene: TRBJ2-7; CDR3aa: CASSKTGGISSYEQYF; CDR3nt: TGTGCCAGCAGCAAAACGGGGGGCATTTCCTCCTACGAGCAGTACTTC
abundance: NA; v_gene: TRBV12-3/TRBV12-4; d_gene: NA; j_gene: TRBJ2-7; CDR3aa: CASSLGLYYEQYF; CDR3nt: TGTGCCAGCAGCCTCGGGTTATACTACGAGCAGTACTTC
abundance: NA; v_gene: TRBV2; d_gene: NA; j_gene: TRBJ2-7; CDR3aa: CASMGLPSRDEQYF; CDR3nt: TGTGCCAGCATGGGTTTACCCTCCCGGGACGAGCAGTACTTC
abundance: NA; v_gene: TRBV7-9; d_gene: NA; j_gene: TRBJ1-3; CDR3aa: CASSLADTSGNTIYF; CDR3nt: TGTGCCAGCAGCTTGGCCGACACCTCTGGAAACACCATATATTTT
abundance: few; v_gene: TRBV6-5; d_gene: TRBD2; j_gene: TRBJ2-7; CDR3aa: CASSYGRSSGTYEQYF; CDR3nt: TGTGCCAGCAGTTACGGTAGGTCTAGCGGGACCTACGAGCAGTACTTC
abundance: NA; v_gene: TRBV6-5; d_gene: TRBD2; j_gene: TRBJ2-7; CDR3aa: CASSPRLLAAYEQYF; CDR3nt: TGTGCCAGCAGTCCCCGGCTACTAGCGGCCTACGAGCAGTACTTC
abundance: NA; v_gene: TRBV2; d_gene: TRBD1; j_gene: TRBJ2-7; CDR3aa: CASRAGTVNYEQYF; CDR3nt: TGTGCCAGCAGGGCCGGGACAGTCAACTACGAGCAGTACTTC
abundance: NA; v_gene: TRBV11-2; d_gene: NA; j_gene: TRBJ2-5; CDR3aa: CASGATDWGDAPQETQYF; CDR3nt: TGTGCCAGCGGAGCTACGGACTGGGGGGATGCCCCACAAGAGACCCAGTACTTC
abundance: NA; v_gene: TRBV29-1; d_gene: NA; j_gene: TRBJ2-2; CDR3aa: CSVVQNTGELFF; CDR3nt: TGCAGCGTTGTGCAGAACACCGGGGAGCTGTTTTTT
abundance: NA; v_gene: TRBV19; d_gene: NA; j_gene: TRBJ2-3; CDR3aa: CASSTSLLDTQYF; CDR3nt: TGTGCCAGTAGTACCTCCCTACTGGATACGCAGTATTTT
abundance: NA; v_gene: TRBV30; d_gene: NA; j_gene: TRBJ2-7; CDR3aa: CACPTGKGPYEQYF; CDR3nt: TGTGCCTGTCCAACAGGGAAGGGACCCTACGAGCAGTACTTC
abundance: NA; v_gene: TRBV4-1; d_gene: NA; j_gene: TRBJ1-2; CDR3aa: CASSQGGAGAYGYTF; CDR3nt: TGCGCCAGCAGCCAAGGGGGGGCGGGGGCCTATGGCTACACCTTC
abundance: NA; v_gene: TRBV7-8; d_gene: TRBD1; j_gene: TRBJ1-5; CDR3aa: CASSSSLTGGNQPQHF; CDR3nt: TGTGCCAGCAGCTCCTCGTTGACAGGGGGCAATCAGCCCCAGCATTTT
abundance: few; v_gene: TRBV5-4; d_gene: TRBD1; j_gene: TRBJ2-1; CDR3aa: CASSLTGPYNEQFF; CDR3nt: TGTGCCAGCAGCCTGACAGGGCCCTACAATGAGCAGTTCTTC
abundance: NA; v_gene: TRBV6-6; d_gene: NA; j_gene: TRBJ1-4; CDR3aa: CASTPGRGADEKLFF; CDR3nt: TGTGCCAGCACCCCCGGGAGGGGGGCAGATGAAAAACTGTTTTTT
abundance: NA; v_gene: TRBV5-1; d_gene: TRBD2; j_gene: TRBJ2-1; CDR3aa: CASSPGGTSGGNEQFF; CDR3nt: TGCGCCAGCAGCCCTGGGGGCACTAGCGGGGGGAATGAGCAGTTCTTC
abundance: NA; v_gene: TRBV19; d_gene: TRBD1; j_gene: TRBJ2-1; CDR3aa: CASSTRPGTGAGNEQFF; CDR3nt: TGTGCCAGTAGTACCCGACCCGGGACAGGGGCCGGCAATGAGCAGTTCTTC
abundance: NA; v_gene: TRBV4-1; d_gene: NA; j_gene: TRBJ2-2; CDR3aa: CASSQDPLGGTNTGELFF; CDR3nt: TGCGCCAGCAGCCAAGATCCCCTCGGAGGAACCAACACCGGGGAGCTGTTTTTT
abundance: NA; v_gene: TRBV6-5; d_gene: TRBD1; j_gene: TRBJ2-7; CDR3aa: CASSYEGTGSYEQYF; CDR3nt: TGTGCCAGCAGTTACGAGGGGACAGGTTCCTACGAGCAGTACTTC
abundance: NA; v_gene: TRBV29-1; d_gene: TRBD2; j_gene: TRBJ2-3; CDR3aa: CSVELLAGRDTQYF; CDR3nt: TGCAGCGTTGAACTACTAGCGGGCCGAGATACGCAGTATTTT
abundance: once; v_gene: TRBV7-2; d_gene: TRBD2; j_gene: TRBJ2-7; CDR3aa: CASRLTSGRGYEQYF; CDR3nt: TGTGCCAGCCGACTAACTAGCGGGAGGGGCTACGAGCAGTACTTC
abundance: few; v_gene: TRBV4-1; d_gene: NA; j_gene: TRBJ2-7; CDR3aa: CASSQTTRAVDEQYF; CDR3nt: TGCGCCAGCAGCCAGACGACAAGGGCAGTCGACGAGCAGTACTTC
abundance: NA; v_gene: TRBV2; d_gene: NA; j_gene: TRBJ1-1; CDR3aa: CASSGGEGMNTEAFF; CDR3nt: TGTGCCAGCAGTGGAGGGGAGGGCATGAACACTGAAGCTTTCTTT
abundance: NA; v_gene: TRBV21-1; d_gene: NA; j_gene: TRBJ1-3; CDR3aa: CASSKNWEEGNTIYF; CDR3nt: TGTGCCAGCAGCAAGAACTGGGAGGAAGGAAACACCATATATTTT
abundance: few; v_gene: TRBV27; d_gene: TRBD2; j_gene: TRBJ2-5; CDR3aa: CASSPRTSGRETQYF; CDR3nt: TGTGCCAGCAGTCCCCGGACTAGCGGGAGGGAGACCCAGTACTTC
abundance: NA; v_gene: TRBV6-5; d_gene: TRBD1; j_gene: TRBJ1-6; CDR3aa: CASSYSEGQLGLHF; CDR3nt: TGTGCCAGCAGTTACTCAGAGGGACAGCTCGGCCTCCACTTT
abundance: NA; v_gene: TRBV5-1; d_gene: TRBD2; j_gene: TRBJ2-1; CDR3aa: CASSRAGTSGFSYNEQFF; CDR3nt: TGCGCCAGCAGCCGTGCGGGGACTAGCGGGTTCTCCTACAATGAGCAGTTCTTC
abundance: NA; v_gene: TRBV6-5; d_gene: TRBD2; j_gene: TRBJ2-7; CDR3aa: CASTARGDYEQYF; CDR3nt: TGTGCCAGCACGGCGCGGGGGGACTACGAGCAGTACTTC
abundance: few; v_gene: TRBV5-1; d_gene: TRBD1; j_gene: TRBJ2-4; CDR3aa: CASSTTGTGTNIQYF; CDR3nt: TGCGCCAGCAGCACAACCGGGACAGGGACCAACATTCAGTACTTC
abundance: once; v_gene: TRBV12-5; d_gene: TRBD1; j_gene: TRBJ2-7; CDR3aa: CASGLGTGNLYEQYF; CDR3nt: TGTGCTAGTGGTTTGGGGACAGGGAATCTCTACGAGCAGTACTTC
abundance: NA; v_gene: TRBV6-6; d_gene: NA; j_gene: TRBJ2-3; CDR3aa: CASTRAAASTDTQYF; CDR3nt: TGTGCCAGCACTCGGGCGGCGGCCTCCACAGATACGCAGTATTTT
abundance: NA; v_gene: TRBV6-1; d_gene: NA; j_gene: TRBJ1-5; CDR3aa: CASSEGRSGNQPQHF; CDR3nt: TGTGCCAGCAGTGAAGGAAGGAGCGGCAATCAGCCCCAGCATTTT
abundance: NA; v_gene: TRBV11-3; d_gene: NA; j_gene: TRBJ2-1; CDR3aa: CASSLTLRGGNEQFF; CDR3nt: TGTGCCAGCAGCCTTACTTTGAGGGGTGGCAATGAGCAGTTCTTC
abundance: few; v_gene: TRBV5-6; d_gene: NA; j_gene: TRBJ1-2; CDR3aa: CASSSVYGYTF; CDR3nt: TGTGCCAGCAGCTCAGTCTATGGCTACACCTTC
abundance: NA; v_gene: TRBV10-3; d_gene: TRBD1; j_gene: TRBJ2-2; CDR3aa: CAIRPTPGTGRLSSRDTGELFF; CDR3nt: TGTGCCATCAGGCCAACACCGGGGACAGGGCGATTGAGTTCGCGCGACACCGGGGAGCTGTTTTTT
abundance: NA; v_gene: TRBV14; d_gene: NA; j_gene: TRBJ2-7; CDR3aa: CASSQDLVTYEQYF; CDR3nt: TGTGCCAGCAGCCAAGACCTAGTAACCTACGAGCAGTACTTC
abundance: NA; v_gene: TRBV10-3; d_gene: NA; j_gene: TRBJ1-1; CDR3aa: CAIRLDTQGFTEAFF; CDR3nt: TGTGCCATCAGACTTGATACACAGGGTTTTACTGAAGCTTTCTTT
abundance: few; v_gene: TRBV19; d_gene: NA; j_gene: TRBJ1-5; CDR3aa: CASSVLQGGQPQHF; CDR3nt: TGTGCCAGTAGTGTCTTACAGGGAGGGCAGCCCCAGCATTTT
abundance: NA; v_gene: TRBV11-2; d_gene: TRBD1; j_gene: TRBJ1-1; CDR3aa: CASRKPGQGAPAEAFF; CDR3nt: TGTGCCAGCAGGAAGCCGGGACAGGGGGCTCCAGCTGAAGCTTTCTTT